Below are 26 T cell receptor beta chains sequenced from a single sample in a study of cytomegalovirus exposure and HLA in healthy donors. Libraries were prepared by immunoSEQ multiplex PCR; TCRdb keeps only in-frame clonotypes and omits some of them. The sample has approximately 150,000 clones, 75% to 95% seen once. Sequencing was done on a sample of PBMCs. Receptors were obtained from a woman aged 18-29 years in good health and CMV-seropositive.

The rearrangement joins TRBV11-2 to TRBJ2-1, with 8 bases matching TRBD1. Germline trimming cut 5 bases from V and 4 bases from J; bases unmatched to any gene: 7. This CDR3 has 15 residues. Per the germline V gene, CDR1 is SGHAT and CDR2 is FQNNGV. The CDR3 sequence: CASSLQGAAYNEQFF. As DNA, the CDR3 is TGTGCCAGCAGCCTCCAGGGGGCTGCTTACAATGAGCAGTTCTTC.

This clone came up once. V usage is TRBV18 and J usage is TRBJ2-3; D is ambiguous. The CDR3 has 12 amino acids. Germline CDR1 KGHSH, CDR2 LQKENI. V was shortened by 6 bases and J by 6 bases, with 10 bases between the two germline ends. The DNA for the CDR3 is TGTGCCAGCTCCCCCACGCAGGATACGCAGTATTTT. Its protein is CASSPTQDTQYF.

The V gene is TRBV30, the J gene TRBJ2-1, with D possibly TRBD2 on 7 matching bases. This CDR3 contains 12 residues. The germline gives CDR1 GTSNPN, CDR2 SVGIG (reference sequence). V lost 8 bases and J 0 bases, leaving 8 bases between the germline ends. The CDR3 here is CARGGSYNEQFF. The CDR3, as DNA: TGTGCCAGGGGGGGCTCCTACAATGAGCAGTTCTTC.

The chain employs TRBV19 and TRBJ1-6; unclear D gene. V dropped 0 bases and J dropped 9 bases, with 15 bases sitting between them. CDR1 and CDR2 from the germline V gene are LNHDA and SQIVND (reference sequence). The CDR3 has 16 residues. The CDR3 nucleotides are TGTGCCAGTAGTATAGAATCGACAAAGCAGAGTTCACCCCTCCACTTT. It specifies CASSIESTKQSSPLHF.

J is TRBJ1-2 and V is TRBV6-6; 7 bases are a match to TRBD1. J was trimmed by 7 bases and V by 0 bases; bases with no gene match: 5. CDR1 is MNHNY and CDR2 is SVGAGI in the germline V gene (reference sequence). The CDR3 contains 14 residues. CDR3 DNA sequence: TGTGCCAGCAGTTACTCCAGGGGGGACCCTGGCTACACCTTC. Translated, it gives CASSYSRGDPGYTF.

This clone was counted once. The genes are TRBV14 and TRBJ1-1; maybe TRBD1 (5 bases). The V gene's germline CDR1 is SGHDN and CDR2 FVKESK. This CDR3 spans 15 amino acids. V lost 2 bases and J 5 bases, leaving 15 bases between the germline ends. CDR3 nucleotides: TGTGCCAGCAGCCAACTCAAGGCCCCAGGGACTGAAGCTTTCTTT. This translates into CASSQLKAPGTEAFF.

This chain links TRBV18 with TRBJ2-4; 13 bases map to TRBD2. CDR3 size: 18 residues. Germline values: CDR1 KGHSH, CDR2 LQKENI. The V and J ends lost 4 bases and 1 base, in that order; junction bases with no gene match: 7. CDR3 in DNA: TGTGCCAGCTCACACCTGGAGACTAGCGGGGGGGCCAAAAACATTCAGTACTTC. Its translation is CASSHLETSGGAKNIQYF.

The rearrangement uses TRBV6-5 and TRBJ1-6; 10 nucleotides line up with TRBD1. The junction had 0 bases not matched to a gene; V was cut back by 2 bases and J by 5 bases. Germline V gene sequence: CDR1 MNHEY, CDR2 SVGAGI. This CDR3 spans 15 amino acids. The DNA of the CDR3 is TGTGCCAGCAGTTACGACAGGGGGCATAATTCACCCCTCCACTTT. This sequence encodes CASSYDRGHNSPLHF.

The rearrangement joins TRBV4-2 to TRBJ2-3; D might be TRBD2 (7 bases). The CDR3 is 16 amino acids. CDR1 and CDR2 (germline): LGHNA, YNFKEQ. V lost 0 bases and J lost 1, with 11 bases in between. DNA of the CDR3: TGTGCCAGCAGCCAAGAGGGGGGGCAGGGCACAGATACGCAGTATTTT. Encoded protein: CASSQEGGQGTDTQYF.

The rearrangement uses TRBV19 and TRBJ1-3; TRBD1 agrees at 7 bases. This CDR3 region has 16 residues. Unmatched junction bases numbered 11, after V lost 5 bases and J lost 4 bases. In germline, CDR1 is LNHDA, CDR2 SQIVND (reference sequence). The CDR3 DNA reads as TGTGCCAGTAGTCATTACAGGGGCGCCGGGGGAAACACCATATATTTT. It yields the protein CASSHYRGAGGNTIYF.

This CDR3 is CASSYQNSAEQFF. CDR3 coding DNA: TGTGCCAGCAGCTACCAAAACTCCGCTGAGCAGTTCTTC. The chain carries TRBV11-3 and TRBJ2-1; D is undetermined. Trimming left V 4 bases short and J 9 bases short, with 13 bases between. This CDR3 is built from 13 residues. Germline V gives CDR1 SGHNT, CDR2 YENEEA.

The CDR3, as DNA: TGTGCCAGCAGTTACGGACTAGCTTTCTACAATGAGCAGTTCTTC. Translating gives CASSYGLAFYNEQFF. The J gene is TRBJ2-1, the V gene TRBV6-5; 8 nucleotides match TRBD2. V was pared by 2 bases and J by 3 bases, with 3 bases of the junction left unmatched. The CDR3 spans 15 residues. CDR1 and CDR2 from the germline V gene are MNHEY and SVGAGI.

The J gene is TRBJ1-1, the V gene TRBV2; D call uncertain. The length of the CDR3 is 15 residues. CDR1 and CDR2 (germline): SNHLY, FYNNEI. The V and J ends lost 7 bases and 1 base respectively, with 16 bases between them. The CDR3 DNA follows: TGTGCCAGCATCTCCGGCGGGCACCAGAACACTGAAGCTTTCTTT. Translated, it gives CASISGGHQNTEAFF.

The V and J genes are TRBV4-2 and TRBJ2-5; 9 bases are shared with TRBD2. V gave up 3 bases and J gave up 3 bases; unmatched junction bases: 8. This CDR3 spans 16 amino acids. In germline, CDR1 is LGHNA, CDR2 YNFKEQ. The CDR3 DNA is TGTGCCAGCAGCCACGGACTAGCGTTGTCTAAAGAGACCCAGTACTTC. Protein sequence: CASSHGLALSKETQYF.

Concerning this clone itself: Mismatch with germline at one junction end may stem from a read error. The CDR3 DNA follows: TGCGCCAGCAGCCAAGGGATAGGGCGAACCGACAGGGCTACCTACAAGCAGTACTTC. Amino acids: CASSQGIGRTDRATYKQYF. The chain carries TRBV4-1 and TRBJ2-7; 7 bases agree with TRBD1. The germline gives CDR1 MGHRA, CDR2 YSYEKL. This CDR3 has 19 amino acids.

This rearrangement joins TRBV7-9 to TRBJ2-3, with 7 nucleotides matching TRBD1. V trimming: 11 bases; J trimming: 0 bases; junction bases outside the gene matches: 5. Germline assignment: CDR1 SEHNR and CDR2 FQNEAQ (reference sequence). This CDR3 spans 13 amino acids. CDR3: CAGQVTSTDTQYF. In DNA form, the CDR3 reads TGTGCCGGACAGGTTACTAGCACAGATACGCAGTATTTT. Based on the CDR3 plus reference TRBV7-9 and TRBJ2-3, the full variable domain is DTGVSQNPRHKITKRGQNVTFRCDPISEHNRLYWYRQTLGQGPEFLTYFQNEAQLEKSRLLSDRFSAERPKGSFSTLEIQRTEQGDSAMYLCAGQVTSTDTQYFGPGTRLTVL.

This chain uses TRBV12-5 with TRBJ2-1, with a possible D match to TRBD2 (6 bases). Germline V gene data show CDR1 as LGHNT and CDR2 as FRNRAP. This CDR3 contains 15 residues. V was pared by 5 bases and J by 2 bases, with 13 bases between. The CDR3 spells CASGPAGPAYNEQFF. CDR3 bases: TGTGCTAGTGGTCCGGCGGGGCCAGCCTACAATGAGCAGTTCTTC.

The sample holds one count of this clone. The chain is built from TRBV7-9 and TRBJ2-7; the match to TRBD1 covers 11 bases. J lost 3 bases, V lost 3 bases, and 4 bases had no gene match. The CDR3 contains 15 residues. CDR1 and CDR2 from the germline V gene are SEHNR and FQNEAQ (reference sequence). CDR3 sequence (DNA): TGTGCCAGCAGCTTTGAGGGGACAGGGGGCTACGAGCAGTACTTC. Amino acids: CASSFEGTGGYEQYF.

CDR3 coding DNA: TGTGCCAGCAGCTCGACAGGGTTTGGAGAGACCCAGTACTTC. It yields the protein CASSSTGFGETQYF. V is TRBV7-2 and J is TRBJ2-5, with 7 bases fitting TRBD1. The CDR3 runs 14 residues. The J segment lost 4 bases and the V segment lost 4 bases, leaving 6 bases of the junction unmatched. Germline V gene data show CDR1 as SGHTA and CDR2 as FQGNSA.

V usage is TRBV29-1 and J usage is TRBJ2-5; D might be TRBD1 (5 bases). The CDR3 extends over 11 amino acids. Trimming shortened V by 7 bases and J by 0 bases, and 6 bases separated the two germline ends. CDR1 SQVTM and CDR2 ANQGSEA come from the germline V gene. The CDR3, as DNA: TGCAGCGCGGACAACCAAGAGACCCAGTACTTC. Its translation is CSADNQETQYF.

The chain is built from TRBV10-3 and TRBJ2-7; D is possibly TRBD1 (5 bases). CDR1 ENHRY and CDR2 SYGVKD come from the germline V gene. The CDR3 totals 16 residues. Trimming pared 1 base from V and 1 base from J, leaving 14 bases between. The CDR3 here is CAISELRAGPSYEQYF. CDR3 DNA: TGTGCCATCAGTGAGTTAAGGGCAGGGCCTTCCTACGAGCAGTACTTC.

The chain links TRBV5-6 to TRBJ1-2; tentatively, D is TRBD1 (6 bases). Germline CDR1 is SGHDT and CDR2 is YYEEEE. The CDR3 length is 15 residues. Trimming took off 1 base at V and 1 base at J, with 11 bases between the two ends. The CDR3 sequence: CASSLWAGVNYGYTF. The CDR3 bases are TGTGCCAGCAGCTTGTGGGCAGGGGTTAACTATGGCTACACCTTC.

This clone was seen just once. The V call is TRBV9, the J call TRBJ2-2; 10 nucleotides agree with TRBD2. This CDR3 is built from 16 residues. Trimming at V came to 0 bases and at J to 3 bases, leaving 2 bases not matched to a gene. Germline CDR1 SGDLS, CDR2 YYNGEE. In DNA form, the CDR3 reads TGTGCCAGCAGCGTAGGTCTAGCGGGGGACACCGGGGAGCTGTTTTTT. Its translation: CASSVGLAGDTGELFF.

This sequence joins TRBV18 and TRBJ2-2, with 8 bases matching TRBD1. V lost 6 bases, J lost 3 bases, and 6 bases stayed unmatched. CDR3 length equals 15 residues. From germline, CDR1 is KGHSH and CDR2 LQKENI. As DNA, the CDR3 is TGTGCCAGCTCCGCAGGGGGCGAAGACACCGGGGAGCTGTTTTTT. It is translated as CASSAGGEDTGELFF.

This chain links TRBV7-8 with TRBJ2-7; D ambiguous. Germline CDR1 reads SGHVS; CDR2 reads FQNEAQ. The CDR3 extends over 15 amino acids. V was shortened by 1 base and J by 2 bases, with 12 bases between the two germline ends. The CDR3 region is CASSLEAVPPYEQYF. The DNA for the CDR3 is TGTGCCAGCAGCTTAGAGGCGGTCCCCCCCTACGAGCAGTACTTC.

DNA of the CDR3: TGTGCCAGCACCTCGGTAGGGCTAGCGGTCAGGCGCGGGGAGCTGTTTTTT. Protein product: CASTSVGLAVRRGELFF. The rearrangement uses TRBV28 and TRBJ2-2; 7 bases fit TRBD2. The CDR3 covers 17 residues. The V and J ends lost 7 bases and 7 bases, in that order; junction bases with no gene match: 18. Germline V lookup: CDR1 MDHEN, CDR2 SYDVKM.